A single sample is the source of the 5 T cell receptor beta chains below, sequenced in a study of blood T cell repertoires in COVID-19. Sequencing used immunoSEQ multiplex PCR; TCRdb keeps in-frame clones, though not all of them. The data show hundreds of thousands of clones, more than 80% seen once. Sequences were obtained from PBMCs or T cells enriched from blood (not recorded which). Receptors were obtained from a man younger than 40 who had recovered from COVID-19.

CDR3 DNA sequence: TGTGCCAGCACCCTACTAGCGGGAGAGCCCAATGAGCAGTTCTTC. This encodes CASTLLAGEPNEQFF. V gene TRBV28 combines with J gene TRBJ2-1, with 11 positions matching TRBD2. The CDR3 covers 15 residues. Unmatched junction bases numbered 8, after V lost 7 bases and J lost 6 bases. From germline, CDR1 is MDHEN and CDR2 SYDVKM.

V gene TRBV11-2 combines with J gene TRBJ1-2; D not certain. The CDR3 has 13 residues. The V gene's germline CDR1 is SGHAT and CDR2 FQNNGV. V was clipped by 4 bases and J by 8 bases, with 14 bases between them. CDR3 in amino acids: CASSWREGGGYTF. CDR3 nucleotide sequence: TGTGCCAGCAGCTGGAGGGAGGGCGGGGGCTACACCTTC.

The chain carries TRBV6-5 and TRBJ2-1, with TRBD1 matching 9 bases. The ends lost 5 bases at V and 8 bases at J; junction bases unmatched: 7. CDR1 is MNHEY and CDR2 is SVGAGI in the germline V gene. The CDR3 has 14 residues. Written as DNA, the CDR3 is TGTGCCAGCAGTAACAGGGGGCGCGGGGATGAGCAGTTCTTC. It translates to CASSNRGRGDEQFF.

J is TRBJ1-5 and V is TRBV28, with D possibly matching TRBD1 (5 bases). Germline CDR1 and CDR2: MDHEN and SYDVKM. The V and J ends lost 6 bases and 4 bases respectively, with 13 bases between them. The CDR3 contains 14 residues. CDR3 nucleotides: TGTGCCAGCAGGCTCGACGGGGGGAATCAGCCCCAGCATTTT. Translated, it gives CASRLDGGNQPQHF.

The J gene is TRBJ2-1, the V gene TRBV30, with TRBD1 matching over 10 bases. The CDR3 loop spans 15 amino acids. Germline V gene lookup returns CDR1 GTSNPN and CDR2 SVGIG (reference sequence). The V gene end was trimmed by 5 bases and the J gene end by 5 bases; junction bases not matched to a gene: 9. The CDR3 sequence: CAWDRGLNPNNEQFF. CDR3 DNA sequence: TGTGCCTGGGACAGGGGGCTCAATCCCAACAATGAGCAGTTCTTC. The variable domain in full, completed from reference TRBV30 and TRBJ2-1, reads SQTIHQWPATLVQPVGSPLSLECTVEGTSNPNLYWYRQAAGRGLQLLFYSVGIGQISSEVPQNLSASRPQDRQFILSSKKLLLSDSGFYLCAWDRGLNPNNEQFFGPGTRLTVL.